The clone carrying this TCR beta chain came up a few times. The data belong to a study of blood T cells in healthy people across ages. Germline V gives CDR1 SGHTA, CDR2 FQGNSA. V was clipped by 3 bases and J by 2 bases, with 14 bases between them. The CDR3 is 15 amino acids. Then a second PCR, running roughly 7 to 11 cycles, was carried out with a sample-barcoded 5' primer and a J-beta primer mix. TCRdb passed the 5' RACE reads through MiXCR, listing each CDR3 protein once. Of 900,000 to 950,000 distinct CDR3 sequences in the sample, just under 30% were seen once. This sample also appeared in a second study, on T cells of mothers and their children.

Sequenced sample: blood. This TCR came from a woman between 40 and 50 years old in good health. This chain connects TRBV7-2 to TRBJ2-7; D remains unclear. CDR3 in amino acids: CASSFPAANAYEQYF. DNA for the CDR3: TGTGCCAGCAGCTTCCCTGCAGCGAATGCCTACGAGCAGTACTTC.